What follows describes a single T cell receptor (beta chain). Its ends do not fully match the called genes, so a read error is possible. This record comes from a study of identical twins. CDR1 and CDR2 from the germline V gene are SGHVS and FNYEAQ. This CDR3 region has 15 residues. Via MiXCR, TCRdb re-called the 5' RACE reads, giving one row per CDR3 protein. The sample gives 200,000 or so distinct CDR3 sequences, less than 20% of which show up once; 40% is in the top ten. These data were likewise used in another study, on T cells expressing NK-cell markers.

Sequenced material: CD8+ T cells sorted from blood. The sequence was collected from a woman in her late teens or twenties in good health. This chain links TRBV7-6 with TRBJ1-2; D call uncertain. CDR3 in amino acids: CASCLLGGPNYGYTF. The CDR3 DNA follows: TGTGCCAGCTGCTTATTGGGTGGGCCAAACTATGGCTACACCTTC.